The rows below give T cell receptor beta chains drawn from one sample of a study of cytomegalovirus exposure and HLA in healthy donors. Sequenced by immunoSEQ multiplex PCR; TCRdb stores in-frame clones only, minus some. The top ten clones hold roughly 0.82% of a sample with about 400,000 clones, about nine tenths of them seen once. Material for sequencing was PBMCs. The source of these receptors is a woman under 30 in good health and CMV-seronegative. Both conserved end residues are part of each CDR3. Each record gives: clone size, J gene, V gene, D gene, CDR3 protein, CDR3 DNA. The D gene is left open where the match is weak. Expanded clones are given a class, and other clones once, few, many or no size at all.

clone_size: .
j_call: TRBJ2-7
v_call: TRBV4-2
d_call: .
cdr3_aa: CASSHPRGAFEQYF
cdr3_nt: TGTGCCAGCAGCCACCCACGGGGGGCATTCGAGCAGTACTTC

clone_size: .
j_call: TRBJ2-1
v_call: TRBV7-9
d_call: .
cdr3_aa: CASSLPTRRDEQFF
cdr3_nt: TGTGCCAGCAGTTTACCGACTAGGCGCGATGAGCAGTTCTTC

clone_size: .
j_call: TRBJ2-7
v_call: TRBV30
d_call: TRBD1
cdr3_aa: CAWSEITGAHEQYF
cdr3_nt: TGTGCCTGGAGTGAGATAACAGGGGCCCACGAGCAGTACTTC

clone_size: .
j_call: TRBJ1-1
v_call: TRBV7-9
d_call: .
cdr3_aa: CASSLSRSTEAFF
cdr3_nt: TGTGCCAGCAGCTTGTCAAGGAGTACTGAAGCTTTCTTT

clone_size: few
j_call: TRBJ2-7
v_call: TRBV10-1
d_call: .
cdr3_aa: CASSPGLSEQYF
cdr3_nt: TGCGCCAGCAGTCCAGGACTCAGCGAGCAGTACTTC

clone_size: .
j_call: TRBJ1-2
v_call: TRBV6-5
d_call: .
cdr3_aa: CASSYSQGSRGYTF
cdr3_nt: TGTGCCAGCAGTTACTCCCAGGGGTCCCGAGGCTACACCTTC

clone_size: .
j_call: TRBJ2-1
v_call: TRBV4-1
d_call: TRBD2
cdr3_aa: CASSPLGEGSYNEQFF
cdr3_nt: TGTGCCAGCAGTCCCCTGGGGGAGGGCTCCTACAATGAGCAGTTCTTC

clone_size: .
j_call: TRBJ2-7
v_call: TRBV7-9
d_call: TRBD1
cdr3_aa: CASSPPGQGRYEQYF
cdr3_nt: TGTGCCAGCAGTCCCCCGGGACAGGGGAGGTACGAGCAGTACTTC

clone_size: .
j_call: TRBJ1-4
v_call: TRBV19
d_call: TRBD1
cdr3_aa: CASRDRGTTNEKLFF
cdr3_nt: TGTGCCAGCAGGGACAGGGGGACAACTAATGAAAAACTGTTTTTT

clone_size: .
j_call: TRBJ2-1
v_call: TRBV2
d_call: TRBD1
cdr3_aa: CASSDQGAGEQFF
cdr3_nt: TGTGCCAGCAGTGACCAGGGGGCGGGGGAGCAGTTCTTC

clone_size: .
j_call: TRBJ2-3
v_call: TRBV4-1
d_call: .
cdr3_aa: CASSQGRPDTQYF
cdr3_nt: TGCGCCAGCAGCCAGGGGCGCCCAGATACGCAGTATTTT

clone_size: .
j_call: TRBJ2-1
v_call: TRBV2
d_call: .
cdr3_aa: CASSVTGGRYNEQFF
cdr3_nt: TGTGCCAGCAGTGTCACGGGGGGCAGGTACAATGAGCAGTTCTTC

clone_size: .
j_call: TRBJ2-1
v_call: TRBV19
d_call: .
cdr3_aa: CASSWTTINEQFF
cdr3_nt: TGTGCCAGTAGTTGGACAACTATCAATGAGCAGTTCTTC

clone_size: .
j_call: TRBJ1-2
v_call: TRBV5-1
d_call: TRBD1
cdr3_aa: CASSWDRGPVYGYTF
cdr3_nt: TGCGCCAGCAGTTGGGACAGGGGGCCGGTCTATGGCTACACCTTC

clone_size: .
j_call: TRBJ1-3
v_call: TRBV27
d_call: TRBD1
cdr3_aa: CASRQTGGPELNTIYF
cdr3_nt: TGTGCCAGCCGACAAACAGGGGGGCCTGAGTTAAACACCATATATTTT

clone_size: .
j_call: TRBJ2-7
v_call: TRBV15
d_call: .
cdr3_aa: CATSRDPSYEQYF
cdr3_nt: TGTGCCACCAGCAGAGATCCTTCGTACGAGCAGTACTTC

clone_size: .
j_call: TRBJ1-1
v_call: TRBV30
d_call: .
cdr3_aa: CACNFEASLLWTEAFF
cdr3_nt: TGTGCCTGTAACTTTGAGGCGTCCCTACTTTGGACTGAAGCTTTCTTT

clone_size: .
j_call: TRBJ2-1
v_call: TRBV28
d_call: TRBD2
cdr3_aa: CASSLSSTGARGVKFF
cdr3_nt: TGTGCCAGCAGTTTATCGAGTACGGGAGCTCGGGGGGTGAAGTTCTTC

clone_size: .
j_call: TRBJ1-1
v_call: TRBV6-1
d_call: TRBD1
cdr3_aa: CANKIPGQGSPEAFF
cdr3_nt: TGTGCCAATAAGATCCCGGGACAGGGGAGCCCTGAAGCTTTCTTT

clone_size: .
j_call: TRBJ1-2
v_call: TRBV19
d_call: TRBD1
cdr3_aa: CASSARTGGNYGYTF
cdr3_nt: TGTGCCAGTAGTGCCCGGACAGGGGGCAACTATGGCTACACCTTC

clone_size: once
j_call: TRBJ2-2
v_call: TRBV4-2
d_call: .
cdr3_aa: CASSQSGAGGELFF
cdr3_nt: TGTGCCAGCAGCCAAAGCGGAGCGGGCGGGGAGCTGTTTTTT

clone_size: .
j_call: TRBJ2-3
v_call: TRBV18
d_call: .
cdr3_aa: CASSDGNRLTDTQYF
cdr3_nt: TGTGCCAGCTCAGACGGGAACCGCCTCACAGATACGCAGTATTTT

clone_size: .
j_call: TRBJ1-1
v_call: TRBV29-1
d_call: TRBD1
cdr3_aa: CSVAIGQGWKNTEAFF
cdr3_nt: TGCAGCGTTGCGATCGGACAGGGTTGGAAAAACACTGAAGCTTTCTTT

clone_size: .
j_call: TRBJ2-1
v_call: TRBV6-4
d_call: TRBD2
cdr3_aa: CASSELAGAGGNEQFF
cdr3_nt: TGTGCCAGCAGTGAACTAGCGGGAGCCGGTGGGAATGAGCAGTTCTTC

clone_size: .
j_call: TRBJ2-6
v_call: TRBV7-9
d_call: .
cdr3_aa: CASRATAGDVLTF
cdr3_nt: TGTGCCAGCAGGGCGACGGCTGGAGACGTCCTGACTTTC

clone_size: .
j_call: TRBJ1-1
v_call: TRBV15
d_call: .
cdr3_aa: CATSRDWRATDTKNTEAFF
cdr3_nt: TGTGCCACCAGCAGAGATTGGAGGGCCACAGACACTAAGAACACTGAAGCTTTCTTT

clone_size: .
j_call: TRBJ2-7
v_call: TRBV5-1
d_call: .
cdr3_aa: CASSVRDGGYEQYF
cdr3_nt: TGCGCCAGCAGCGTCCGGGACGGGGGCTACGAGCAGTACTTC

clone_size: .
j_call: TRBJ1-4
v_call: TRBV6-5
d_call: .
cdr3_aa: CASRAGRGRDEKLFF
cdr3_nt: TGTGCCAGCAGGGCGGGCAGGGGCCGGGATGAAAAACTGTTTTTT